This T cell receptor beta chain comes out of a study of beta chain features in type 1 diabetes. At the level of the study: Examination covered around 100 million sorted cells spanning all samples.

Germline-derived CDR1 and CDR2 are SQVTM and ANQGSEA. The junction had 12 bases not matched to a gene; V was cut back by 4 bases and J by 0 bases. The CDR3 is 16 residues long. Every bit of the isolated RNA underwent reverse transcription, so sequencing read expressed TCRB transcripts. Produced via immunoSEQ multiplex PCR; TCRdb's table is partial and in-frame only. This sample has about 150,000 clones; 11% occur once, and the top ten carry roughly 2%. In total, each donor contributed a single heparinised blood draw that averaged around 100 mL. This clone occurred a few times. The rearrangement joins TRBV29-1 to TRBJ2-7, with 7 bases matching TRBD1. Sample: central memory CD4+ T cells from blood. This TCR was recovered from a man younger than 35 in good health. The CDR3 DNA reads TGCAGCGTTGTTTTTGTGGGACAGCCGATCTCCTACGAGCAGTACTTC. This translates into CSVVFVGQPISYEQYF.